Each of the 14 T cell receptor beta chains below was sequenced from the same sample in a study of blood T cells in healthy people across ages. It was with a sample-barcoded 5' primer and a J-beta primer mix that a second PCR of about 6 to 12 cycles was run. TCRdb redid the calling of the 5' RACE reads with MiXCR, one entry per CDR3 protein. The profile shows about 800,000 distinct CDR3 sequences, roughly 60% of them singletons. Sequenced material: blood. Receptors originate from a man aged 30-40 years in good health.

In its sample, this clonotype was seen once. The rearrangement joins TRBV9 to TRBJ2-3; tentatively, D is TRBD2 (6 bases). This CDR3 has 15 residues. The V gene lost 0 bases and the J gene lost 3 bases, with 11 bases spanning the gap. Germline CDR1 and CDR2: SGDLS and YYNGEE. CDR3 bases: TGTGCCAGCAGCGTAGAGGGGACTGGTACAGATACGCAGTATTTT. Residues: CASSVEGTGTDTQYF.

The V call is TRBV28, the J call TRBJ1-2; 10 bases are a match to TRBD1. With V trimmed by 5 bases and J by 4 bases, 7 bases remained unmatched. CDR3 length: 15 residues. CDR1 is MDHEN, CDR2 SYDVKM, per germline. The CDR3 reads CASSGGQGRSYGYTF. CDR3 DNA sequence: TGTGCCAGCAGTGGGGGACAGGGGCGCTCCTATGGCTACACCTTC.

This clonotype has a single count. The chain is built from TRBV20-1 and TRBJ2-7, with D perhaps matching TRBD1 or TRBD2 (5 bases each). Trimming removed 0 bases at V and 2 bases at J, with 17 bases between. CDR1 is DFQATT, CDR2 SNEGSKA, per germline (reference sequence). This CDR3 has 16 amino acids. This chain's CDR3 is CSARDPRDGNTYEQYF. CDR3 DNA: TGCAGTGCTAGAGATCCTAGGGACGGGAACACCTACGAGCAGTACTTC.

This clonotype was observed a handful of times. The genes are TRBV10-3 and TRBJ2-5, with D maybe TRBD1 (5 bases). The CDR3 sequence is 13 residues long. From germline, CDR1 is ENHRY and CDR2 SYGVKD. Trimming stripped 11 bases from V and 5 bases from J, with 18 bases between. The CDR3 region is CALSQGVRETQYF. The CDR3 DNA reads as TGTGCCCTCTCCCAGGGTGTAAGGGAGACCCAGTACTTC.

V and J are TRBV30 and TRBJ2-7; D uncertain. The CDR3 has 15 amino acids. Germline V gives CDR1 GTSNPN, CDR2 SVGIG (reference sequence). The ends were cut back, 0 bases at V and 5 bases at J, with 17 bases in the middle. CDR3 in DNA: TGTGCCTGGAGTGTAAGAACGACGTCCGCCGACGAGCAGTACTTC. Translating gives CAWSVRTTSADEQYF.

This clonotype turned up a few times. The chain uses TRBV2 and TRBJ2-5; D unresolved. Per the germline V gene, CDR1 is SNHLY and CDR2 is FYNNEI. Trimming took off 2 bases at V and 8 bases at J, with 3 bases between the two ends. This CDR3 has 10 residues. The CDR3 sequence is CASSEYTQYF. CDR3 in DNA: TGTGCCAGCAGTGAATATACCCAGTACTTC.

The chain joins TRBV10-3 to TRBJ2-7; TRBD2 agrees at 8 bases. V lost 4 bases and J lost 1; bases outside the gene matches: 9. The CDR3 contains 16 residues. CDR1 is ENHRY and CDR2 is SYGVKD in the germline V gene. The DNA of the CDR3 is TGTGCCATCAGTGGGACCCGGGGGGGTTGGTCCTACGAGCAGTACTTC. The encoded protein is CAISGTRGGWSYEQYF.

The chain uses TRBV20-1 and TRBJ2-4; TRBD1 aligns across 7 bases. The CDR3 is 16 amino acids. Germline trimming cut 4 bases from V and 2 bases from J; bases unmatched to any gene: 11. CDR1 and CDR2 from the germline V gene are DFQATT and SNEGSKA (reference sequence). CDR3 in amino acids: CSATPPPGQSKNIQYF. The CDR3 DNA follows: TGCAGTGCTACCCCTCCTCCGGGACAGTCCAAAAACATTCAGTACTTC.

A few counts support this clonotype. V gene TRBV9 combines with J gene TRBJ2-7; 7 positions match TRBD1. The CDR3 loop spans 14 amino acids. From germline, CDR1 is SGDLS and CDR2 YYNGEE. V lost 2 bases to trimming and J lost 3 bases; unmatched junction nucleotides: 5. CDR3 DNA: TGTGCCAGCAGCGTGGGGACAGAGAACTACGAGCAGTACTTC. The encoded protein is CASSVGTENYEQYF.

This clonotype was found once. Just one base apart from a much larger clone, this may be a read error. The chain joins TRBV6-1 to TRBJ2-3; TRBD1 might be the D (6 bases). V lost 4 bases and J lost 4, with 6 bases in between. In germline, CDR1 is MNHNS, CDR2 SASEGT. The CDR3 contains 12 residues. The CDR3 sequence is CASSAGADTQYF. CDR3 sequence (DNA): TGTGCCAGCAGTGCAGGGGCAGATACGCAGTATTTT.

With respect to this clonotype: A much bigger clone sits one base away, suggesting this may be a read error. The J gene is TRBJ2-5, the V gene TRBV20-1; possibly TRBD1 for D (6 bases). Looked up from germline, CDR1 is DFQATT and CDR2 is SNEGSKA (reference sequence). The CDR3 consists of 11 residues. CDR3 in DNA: TGCAGAGGGGGTAGTGGGTTGGAGCAGTACTTC. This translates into CRGGSGLEQYF.

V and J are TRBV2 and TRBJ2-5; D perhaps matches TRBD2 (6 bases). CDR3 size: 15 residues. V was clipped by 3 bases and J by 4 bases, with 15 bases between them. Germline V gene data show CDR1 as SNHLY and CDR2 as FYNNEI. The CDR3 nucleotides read TGTGCCAGCAGTGAGTTCCTGCGGGGTGGAGAGACCCAGTACTTC. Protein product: CASSEFLRGGETQYF.

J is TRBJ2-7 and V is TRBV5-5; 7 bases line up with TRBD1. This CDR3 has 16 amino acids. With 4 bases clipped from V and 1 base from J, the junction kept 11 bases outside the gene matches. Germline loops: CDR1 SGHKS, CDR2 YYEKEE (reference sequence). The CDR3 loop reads CASSLSGQVFSYEQYF. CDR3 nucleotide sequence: TGTGCCAGCAGCCTCTCAGGACAGGTCTTTTCCTACGAGCAGTACTTC.

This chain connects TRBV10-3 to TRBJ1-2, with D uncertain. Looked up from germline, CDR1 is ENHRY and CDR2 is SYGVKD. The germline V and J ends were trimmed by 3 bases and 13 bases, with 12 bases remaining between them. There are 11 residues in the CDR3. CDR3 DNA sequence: TGTGCCATCAGTGATTTCAGCTATGGCACCTTC. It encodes CAISDFSYGTF.